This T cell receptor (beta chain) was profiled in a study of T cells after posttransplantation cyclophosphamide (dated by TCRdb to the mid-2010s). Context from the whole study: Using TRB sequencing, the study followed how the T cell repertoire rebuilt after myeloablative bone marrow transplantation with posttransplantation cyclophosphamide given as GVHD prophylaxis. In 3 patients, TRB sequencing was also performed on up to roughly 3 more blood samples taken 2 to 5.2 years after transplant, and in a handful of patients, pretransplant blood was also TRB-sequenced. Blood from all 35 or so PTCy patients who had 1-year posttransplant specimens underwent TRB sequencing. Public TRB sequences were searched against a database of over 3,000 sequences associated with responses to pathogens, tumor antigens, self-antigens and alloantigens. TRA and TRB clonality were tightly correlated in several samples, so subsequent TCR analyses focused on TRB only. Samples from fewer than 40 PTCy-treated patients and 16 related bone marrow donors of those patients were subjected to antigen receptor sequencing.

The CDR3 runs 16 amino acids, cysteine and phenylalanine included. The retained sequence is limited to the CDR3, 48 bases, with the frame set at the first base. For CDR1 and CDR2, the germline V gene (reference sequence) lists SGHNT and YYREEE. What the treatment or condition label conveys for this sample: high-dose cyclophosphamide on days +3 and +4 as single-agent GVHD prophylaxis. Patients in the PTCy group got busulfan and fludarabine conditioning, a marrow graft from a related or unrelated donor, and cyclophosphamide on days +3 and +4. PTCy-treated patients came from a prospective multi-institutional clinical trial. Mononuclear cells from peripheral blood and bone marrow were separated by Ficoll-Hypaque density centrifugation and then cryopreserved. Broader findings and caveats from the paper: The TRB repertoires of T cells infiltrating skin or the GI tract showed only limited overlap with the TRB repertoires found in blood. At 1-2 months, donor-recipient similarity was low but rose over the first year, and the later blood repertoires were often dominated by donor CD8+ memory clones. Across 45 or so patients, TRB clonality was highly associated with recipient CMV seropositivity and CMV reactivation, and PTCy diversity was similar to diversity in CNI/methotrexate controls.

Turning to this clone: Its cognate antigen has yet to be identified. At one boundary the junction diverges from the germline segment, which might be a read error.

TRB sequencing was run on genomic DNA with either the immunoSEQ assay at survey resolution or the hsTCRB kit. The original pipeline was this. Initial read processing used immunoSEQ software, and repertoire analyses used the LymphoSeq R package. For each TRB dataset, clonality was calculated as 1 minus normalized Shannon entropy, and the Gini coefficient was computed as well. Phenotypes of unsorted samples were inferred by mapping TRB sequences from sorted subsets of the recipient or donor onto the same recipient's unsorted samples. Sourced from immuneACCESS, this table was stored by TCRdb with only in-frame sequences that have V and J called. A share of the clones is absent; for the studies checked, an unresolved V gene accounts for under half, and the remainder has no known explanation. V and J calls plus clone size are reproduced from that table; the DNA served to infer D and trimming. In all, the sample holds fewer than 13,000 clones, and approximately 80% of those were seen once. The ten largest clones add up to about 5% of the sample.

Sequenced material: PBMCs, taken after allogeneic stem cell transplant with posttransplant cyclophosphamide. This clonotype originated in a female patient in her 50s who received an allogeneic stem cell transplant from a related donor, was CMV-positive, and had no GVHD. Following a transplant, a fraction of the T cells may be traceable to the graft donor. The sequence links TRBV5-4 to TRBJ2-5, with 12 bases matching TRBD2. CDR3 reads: CANSKASGGVWETQYF. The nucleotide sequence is TGTGCCAACAGCAAAGCTAGCGGGGGGGTCTGGGAGACCCAGTACTTC.